This entry is about one T cell receptor (beta chain). The antigen is undetermined. The sample is drawn from a study of CD8+ T cells in alopecia areata. The CDR3 consists of 14 residues. The V gene lost 4 bases and the J gene lost 6 bases, with 17 bases spanning the gap. The germline V gene encodes CDR1 SGHDT and CDR2 YYEEEE. RNA was isolated and reverse transcribed to cDNA, the sequencing template. The repertoire was sequenced with immunoSEQ multiplex PCR; TCRdb's copy has only in-frame clones and lacks some. The sample has around 200,000 clones, about 60% seen once; the top ten hold 10% to 15%. Study-wide findings and caveats: A large proportion of expanded lesional clones were detected persisting in scalp and blood during tofacitinib. Sequencing of scalp samples also captures resident alphabeta T cells of normal skin.

Treatment denoted: oral pan-JAK inhibitor, 5-10 mg twice daily. Obtained from alopecia areata patients were lesional scalp punch biopsies along with peripheral blood. CD4+ and CD8+ T cells were sorted from PBMCs. Source: CD8+ T cells sorted from blood, taken at week 24, from a patient treated with tofacitinib. The source is a human donor with alopecia areata. This sequence joins TRBV5-6 and TRBJ2-7; weak D call: TRBD1 (6 bases). The CDR3 sequence is CASSTGTSATEQYF. The CDR3 DNA reads TGTGCCAGCAGCACCGGGACATCCGCAACCGAGCAGTACTTC.